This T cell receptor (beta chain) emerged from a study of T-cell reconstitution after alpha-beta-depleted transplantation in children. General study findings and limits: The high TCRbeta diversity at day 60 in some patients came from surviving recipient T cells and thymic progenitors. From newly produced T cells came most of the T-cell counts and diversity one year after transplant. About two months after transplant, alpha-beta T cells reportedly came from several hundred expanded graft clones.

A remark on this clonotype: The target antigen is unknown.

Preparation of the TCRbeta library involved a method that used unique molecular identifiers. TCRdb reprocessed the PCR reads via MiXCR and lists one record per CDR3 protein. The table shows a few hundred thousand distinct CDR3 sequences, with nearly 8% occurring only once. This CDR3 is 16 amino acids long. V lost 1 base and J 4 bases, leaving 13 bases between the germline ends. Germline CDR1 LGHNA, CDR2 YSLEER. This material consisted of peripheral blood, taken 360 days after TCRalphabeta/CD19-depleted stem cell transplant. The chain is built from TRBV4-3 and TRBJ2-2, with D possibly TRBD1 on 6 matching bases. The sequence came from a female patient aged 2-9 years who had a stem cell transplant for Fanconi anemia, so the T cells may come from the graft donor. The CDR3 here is CASSQVTGPSTGELFF. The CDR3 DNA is TGCGCCAGCAGCCAAGTTACAGGGCCTAGCACCGGGGAGCTGTTTTTT.